This record concerns one TCR beta chain sequence. What it binds is unknown. TCRdb redid the calling of the reads with MiXCR, one entry per CDR3 protein. The profile shows some 480,000 distinct CDR3 sequences, roughly a third of them singletons. The record originates from a study of T cell repertoires in cytomegalovirus infection. The overall study: Researchers turned to recently identified HLA-C-restricted CMV epitopes as well as well-studied HLA-B-restricted ones.

The study's findings and limits: Of the TCR beta families, the public ones yielded a cumulative frequency that identified carriers of CMV plus the relevant HLA. HLA-C-restricted CMV clonotypes gave the most frequent clonotype in two of eight donors.

The origin of this receptor is a human donor in good health (CMV status not recorded). Some clones in this sample may be carry-over from other donors' samples. The specimen comprised cultured PBMCs, sampled from culture after CMV antigen stimulation.

The CDR3: CASSPRQGPSGYTF. The CDR3 nucleotides read TGTGCCAGCAGCCCTAGACAGGGTCCGAGCGGCTACACCTTC. The genes are TRBV11-1 and TRBJ1-2, with 7 bases matching TRBD1. Germline-derived CDR1 and CDR2 are SGHAT and FQDESV (reference sequence). V was clipped by 5 bases and J by 8 bases; unmatched bases: 11. This CDR3 is 14 amino acids long.